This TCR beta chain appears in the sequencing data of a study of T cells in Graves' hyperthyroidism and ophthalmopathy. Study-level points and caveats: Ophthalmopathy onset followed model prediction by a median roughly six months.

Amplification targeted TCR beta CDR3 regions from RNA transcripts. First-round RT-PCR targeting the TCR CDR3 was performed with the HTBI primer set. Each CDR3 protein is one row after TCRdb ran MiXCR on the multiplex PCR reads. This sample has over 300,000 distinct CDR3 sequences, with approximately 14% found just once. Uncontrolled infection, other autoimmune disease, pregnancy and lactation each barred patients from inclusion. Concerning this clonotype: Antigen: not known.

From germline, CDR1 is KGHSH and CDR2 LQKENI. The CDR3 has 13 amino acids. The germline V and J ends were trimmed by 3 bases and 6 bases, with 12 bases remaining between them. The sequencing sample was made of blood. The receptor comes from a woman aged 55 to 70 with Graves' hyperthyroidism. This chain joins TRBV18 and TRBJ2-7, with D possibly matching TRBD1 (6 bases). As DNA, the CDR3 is TGTGCCAGCTCACCCGGACAGCTACTCGAGCAGTACTTC. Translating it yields CASSPGQLLEQYF.